These 19 T cell receptor beta chains came from one sample sequenced in a study of cytomegalovirus exposure and HLA in healthy donors. PCR involved 60 Vbeta and 13 Jbeta primers. Produced via immunoSEQ multiplex PCR; TCRdb's table is partial and in-frame only. Among 25,000 to 30,000 clones listed, about 62% were seen once. Sequencing was performed on PBMCs. The receptors come from a male donor in good health and CMV-seropositive.

The chain carries TRBV9 and TRBJ2-2; 16 nucleotides align to TRBD2. The CDR3 runs to 16 residues. V lost 4 bases to trimming and J lost 10 bases; unmatched junction nucleotides: 7. Germline lookup yields CDR1 SGDLS and CDR2 YYNGEE. The CDR3 DNA reads TGTGCCAGCAGCTCGGGACTAGCGGGAGGGGGAGAGGAGCTGTTTTTT. Its translation is CASSSGLAGGGEELFF.

The chain employs TRBV27 and TRBJ1-1; TRBD1 agrees at 9 bases. The ends lost 5 bases at V and 6 bases at J; junction bases unmatched: 7. The germline V gene has CDR1 MNHEY and CDR2 SMNVEV (reference sequence). This CDR3 comprises 14 residues. The CDR3 bases are TGTGCCAGCAGTCCTAGGGGGACAGGGTCTGAAGCTTTCTTT. Protein: CASSPRGTGSEAFF.

The rearrangement joins TRBV7-9 to TRBJ1-1; no reliable D call. V dropped 2 bases and J dropped 5 bases, with 12 bases sitting between them. Germline CDR1 SEHNR, CDR2 FQNEAQ (reference sequence). This CDR3 has 14 amino acids. DNA of the CDR3: TGTGCCAGCAGCTTAATAAGGCCAGGAACTGAAGCTTTCTTT. Amino acid sequence: CASSLIRPGTEAFF.

The CDR3 sequence is CASSHRLGQGNYGYTF. DNA of the CDR3: TGTGCCAGCAGCCATAGATTGGGACAGGGTAACTATGGCTACACCTTC. The rearrangement joins TRBV9 to TRBJ1-2; 9 bases line up with TRBD1. CDR3 size: 16 residues. In germline, CDR1 is SGDLS, CDR2 YYNGEE. The ends lost 4 bases at V and 1 base at J; junction bases unmatched: 8.

This clone was picked up a small number of times. The rearrangement links TRBV5-4 to TRBJ2-5; TRBD1 aligns across 8 bases. CDR3 length equals 16 residues. Unmatched junction bases numbered 10, after V lost 4 bases and J lost 2 bases. Germline V gene lookup returns CDR1 SGHNT and CDR2 YYREEE (reference sequence). The CDR3 DNA follows: TGTGCCAGCAGCACTAGGACAGGGACGTTACAAGAGACCCAGTACTTC. Residues: CASSTRTGTLQETQYF. Supplemented by reference TRBV5-4 and TRBJ2-5, the full variable domain reads ETGVTQSPTHLIKTRGQQVTLRCSSQSGHNTVSWYQQALGQGPQFIFQYYREEENGRGNFPPRFSGLQFPNYSSELNVNALELDDSALYLCASSTRTGTLQETQYFGPGTRLLVL.

The gene calls are TRBV2 and TRBJ1-1; 9 bases map to TRBD1. CDR3 length equals 13 residues. CDR1 and CDR2 from the germline V gene are SNHLY and FYNNEI. V shed 8 bases and J 3 bases; nucleotides not matched to a gene: 4. The CDR3 is CASGQGPHTEAFF. CDR3 sequence (DNA): TGTGCCAGCGGACAGGGGCCGCACACTGAAGCTTTCTTT.

This chain joins TRBV7-3 and TRBJ2-5; D might be TRBD2 (6 bases). The CDR3 runs to 15 residues. V lost 5 bases to trimming and J lost 5 bases, with 18 bases between them. In germline, CDR1 is SGHTA, CDR2 FQGTGA. The CDR3: CASSPMGGPGETQYF. The CDR3 DNA reads as TGTGCCAGCAGCCCTATGGGGGGACCAGGGGAGACCCAGTACTTC.

The chain couples TRBV6-1 to TRBJ1-1; tentative D call: TRBD1 (5 bases). Trimming took off 6 bases at V and 7 bases at J, with 15 bases between the two ends. The CDR3 runs 13 residues. Per the germline V gene, CDR1 is MNHNS and CDR2 is SASEGT. The CDR3 reads CASSREADIEAFF. For the CDR3, the DNA is TGTGCCAGCAGCAGGGAGGCGGACATTGAAGCTTTCTTT.

As regards this clone: A junction end diverges from the germline sequence, so it may reflect a read error. V and J are TRBV7-8 and TRBJ1-2; no clear D. CDR3 length: 14 residues. CDR1 SGHVS and CDR2 FQNEAQ come from the germline V gene. The CDR3 nucleotides are TGTGCCAGCAGTTTAGGAGTAGCTAACTATGGCTACACCTTC. Amino acid sequence: CASSLGVANYGYTF. The full variable domain, in which reference TRBV7-8 and TRBJ1-2 provide the parts outside the CDR3, is GAGVSQSPRYKVAKRGQDVALRCDPISGHVSLFWYQQALGQGPEFLTYFQNEAQLDKSGLPSDRFFAERPEGSVSTLKIQRTQQEDSAVYLCASSLGVANYGYTFGSGTRLTVV.

On this clone itself: At one boundary the junction diverges from the germline segment, which might be a read error. The chain carries TRBV28 and TRBJ2-1; 10 nucleotides line up with TRBD1. The CDR3 length is 17 residues. Per the germline V gene, CDR1 is MDHEN and CDR2 is SYDVKM. CDR3: CVSSSGTGVGGQEAQFF. The CDR3 nucleotides read TGTGTCAGCAGTTCCGGGACAGGGGTAGGGGGCCAAGAGGCCCAGTTCTTC. The full variable domain, completed using reference TRBV28 and TRBJ2-1, is DVKVTQSSRYLVKRTGEKVFLECVQDMDHENMFWYRQDPGLGLRLIYFSYDVKMKEKGDIPEGYSVSREKKERFSLILESASTNQTSMYLCVSSSGTGVGGQEAQFFGPGTRLTVL.

The genes are TRBV5-5 and TRBJ1-6; 7 positions match TRBD1. Germline trimming cut 5 bases from V and 8 bases from J; bases unmatched to any gene: 7. The CDR3 loop spans 14 amino acids. Looked up from germline, CDR1 is SGHKS and CDR2 is YYEKEE (reference sequence). The CDR3 region is CASSWAGGDSPLHF. The DNA for the CDR3 is TGTGCCAGCAGTTGGGCAGGGGGTGATTCACCCCTCCACTTT.

V gene TRBV5-6 combines with J gene TRBJ2-5, with 8 nucleotides matching TRBD2. The J call may be wrong; the DNA end is better matched by TRBJ2-7. The CDR3 extends over 14 amino acids. Germline V gene data show CDR1 as SGHDT and CDR2 as YYEEEE. This CDR3 is CASTLGLAAYEQYF. In DNA form, the CDR3 reads TGTGCCAGCACCCTTGGACTAGCCGCCTACGAGCAGTACTTC.

The chain employs TRBV18 and TRBJ2-3, with D uncertain. V dropped 5 bases and J dropped 1 base, with 13 bases sitting between them. Per germline, CDR1 KGHSH and CDR2 LQKENI. The CDR3 is 15 amino acids. The CDR3: CASSSVPAGTDTQYF. The CDR3 nucleotides are TGTGCCAGCTCATCCGTCCCCGCGGGCACAGATACGCAGTATTTT.

The V gene is TRBV6-1, the J gene TRBJ2-1; possible D gene TRBD2, 5 bases. Germline loops: CDR1 MNHNS, CDR2 SASEGT. The CDR3 length is 14 residues. V was clipped by 6 bases and J by 0 bases, with 9 bases between them. The CDR3 DNA follows: TGTGCCAGCAGCCTAGCAAGCTCCTACAATGAGCAGTTCTTC. This gives the protein CASSLASSYNEQFF.

This clone came up a few times. The gene calls are TRBV5-1 and TRBJ2-7; a weak D match, TRBD1 (5 bases). This CDR3 has 16 residues. The germline V gene has CDR1 SGHRS and CDR2 YFSETQ. V lost 4 bases and J 0 bases, leaving 17 bases between the germline ends. The CDR3: CASSHGWGPNSYEQYF. CDR3 DNA: TGCGCCAGCAGCCATGGTTGGGGCCCTAACTCCTACGAGCAGTACTTC.

This clone was detected only a few times. The chain uses TRBV19 and TRBJ1-2; weak D call: TRBD1 (6 bases). Trimming took off 5 bases at V and 7 bases at J, with 14 bases between the two ends. The CDR3 is 13 amino acids. Germline V gene sequence: CDR1 LNHDA, CDR2 SQIVND (reference sequence). This CDR3 reads CASSLQGFSGYTF. In DNA form, the CDR3 reads TGTGCCAGTAGTCTACAGGGTTTCTCTGGCTACACCTTC.

The V and J genes are TRBV7-9 and TRBJ2-7; D may be TRBD2 (6 bases). CDR3 length: 13 amino acids. The germline gives CDR1 SEHNR, CDR2 FQNEAQ (reference sequence). V was shortened by 9 bases and J by 3 bases, with 15 bases between the two germline ends. The CDR3 loop reads CASSWGEVYEQYF. Written as DNA, the CDR3 is TGTGCCAGTTCCTGGGGGGAAGTCTACGAGCAGTACTTC.

This chain joins TRBV10-3 and TRBJ2-7; D might be TRBD1 (6 bases). CDR3 length: 15 amino acids. Germline V gene data show CDR1 as ENHRY and CDR2 as SYGVKD. The germline V and J ends were trimmed by 5 bases and 0 bases, with 14 bases remaining between them. The DNA of the CDR3 is TGTGCCATCAGTCGCCCCACAGGGAACTCCTACGAGCAGTACTTC. Its translation is CAISRPTGNSYEQYF.

This clone occurred a few times. The CDR3 loop is CASSRTNRGPTLNTEAFF. The CDR3 DNA sequence: TGTGCCAGCTCACGGACCAACAGGGGACCAACGTTGAACACTGAAGCTTTCTTT. This chain connects TRBV18 to TRBJ1-1, with 7 positions matching TRBD1. CDR3 length equals 18 residues. The V and J ends lost 4 bases and 0 bases, in that order; junction bases with no gene match: 14. Germline V gene lookup returns CDR1 KGHSH and CDR2 LQKENI.